This TCR beta chain was retrieved from a study of T cell responses to AZD1222 COVID-19 vaccine. Study-level background: Timing groups of about 4 and about 12 weeks for second doses were pooled.

Points from the study as a whole: Distributed over spike, vaccine-associated CD4 TCRs predominated at 160-218 and 743-854. After the peak T cell response, and only then, were repertoires sampled. Recipients of AZD1222 seropositive at baseline numbered only five or six.

TCRdb's table, derived via immunoSEQ multiplex PCR, lists solely in-frame clones and lacks some. The sample carries roughly 100,000 clones, around 82% recorded once. From germline, CDR1 is LNHNV and CDR2 YYDKDF (reference sequence). The CDR3 is 15 residues long. V lost 0 bases and J lost 5, with 13 bases in between. With respect to this clone: What it recognizes is unknown.

V usage is TRBV15 and J usage is TRBJ2-5; the D gene is possibly TRBD1 (5 bases). The input for sequencing was peripheral blood, taken on day 0 of AZD1222 vaccination. The clonotype comes from an adult in good health. Here the CDR3 DNA reads TGTGCCACCAGCAGAGATCCTTCAGGGTTCGAGACCCAGTACTTC. Its protein product is CATSRDPSGFETQYF.